This T cell receptor beta chain was identified in a study of cytomegalovirus exposure and HLA in healthy donors. Study-wide background: Within an early data release were about 85 million unique TCRs drawn from HLA-typed donors.

Between the trimmed V and J ends, which lost 4 bases and 6 bases, there was a span of 17 bases. CDR3 length: 15 residues. Germline V lookup: CDR1 SGHDT, CDR2 YYEEEE. This clone was observed a few times. 60 Vbeta and 13 Jbeta primers were used in PCR. Generated by immunoSEQ multiplex PCR, the TCRdb table keeps only in-frame clones and is missing some. The sample lists about 180,000 clones, around 75% occurring once. The clonotype comes from a male donor in good health and CMV-seronegative. V and J are TRBV5-6 and TRBJ2-1; D is perhaps TRBD1 (5 bases). The sample consisted of PBMCs. The CDR3 nucleotides read TGTGCCAGCAGCCCCACAGGAAGCCGGGCCAATGAGCAGTTCTTC. Amino acids: CASSPTGSRANEQFF.